The entry below describes one T cell receptor beta chain. Its cognate antigen has yet to be identified. Base qualities are not at hand, and no much larger clone is one base apart. Expansion of CD8+CD57+ cells had been shown by flow cytometry in the patients chosen for sequencing. All patients had severe acquired aplastic anemia diagnosed by International Study of Aplastic Anemia and Agranulocytosis and Camitta criteria. No therapy had been received by the patients at the time of blood sampling. In this study, sorted CD4+ and CD8+ T cells from the blood of healthy subjects and of severe aplastic anemia patients had their TCR repertoires deep-sequenced. Patients were enrolled under clinicaltrials.gov protocols 00001620, 01623167, 00001397, 00071045, 00081523 and 00961064 in the USA. Ficoll-Paque density gradient centrifugation was used to isolate peripheral blood mononuclear cells. CD4+ and CD8+ T cells were sorted by FACS or magnetic beads before DNA extraction.

The data were obtained in a study of CD8+CD57+ T cells in acquired aplastic anemia (dated by TCRdb to 2017 to 2018). For context, the study as a whole: On average, sorted CD4+ and CD8+ cells yielded around 3.5 ug of extracted DNA, with a range of about 0.18 to 30 ug. A CD8+CD57+ expansion meant a frequency higher than the mean frequency seen in healthy subjects.

Broad study findings and their caveats: Although roughly 29 CD8+ CDR3 sequences were shared by patients and controls, these sequences appeared highly expressed in patients and within the immunodominant clones of patients. Between patients and healthy controls, no significant difference in CD8+ Simpson's diversity was found (P=0.060).

The germline V gene provides CDR1 ENHRY and CDR2 SYGVKD. Its CDR3 holds 15 amino acids, cysteine through phenylalanine. Only the CDR3 part of the read is kept: 45 bases, read in frame from the first base. V and J are truncated by 5 bases and 3 bases respectively, leaving an intervening sequence of 14 bases. Genomic DNA was used as template for profiling of TCR beta VDJ combinations and CDR3 sequences. TCR repertoire sequencing was run on an Illumina HiSeq 2000. The source study handled its data this way. TRBV/TRBJ rearrangement plots, CDR3 size and DJ length profiles, and Simpson's diversity index were used to evaluate the repertoires. Whichever DNA sequence was most abundant in the deep sequencing data was defined as the immunodominant clone. CDR3 amino acid sequences were checked for sharing across subjects and were also compared against the VDJdb database and published repertoires. TCRdb ran its own pipeline on the public reads, namely fastp trimming at Q25 and MiXCR clone calling, and kept in-frame beta chains. For every CDR3 protein sequence, its rows merge into one entry that carries the most common genes and DNA. TCRdb's processing, not the authors' own work, is the source of the V and J calls. The sample yields about 200,000 distinct CDR3 sequences; approximately 65% were counted once. Together, the top ten hold roughly 62% of the sample.

Recombination connected TRBV10-3 to TRBJ2-1; a tentative D call is TRBD1 (6 bases match). Sequencing used sorted CD4+, CD8+, or CD8+CD57+ T cells (not recorded which) from PBMCs. The source is a human donor with aplastic anemia. The bases are TGTGCCATCAGTCCGGGACAAAAAAACTACAATGAGCAGTTCTTC. This gives the protein CAISPGQKNYNEQFF.